This is a list of T cell receptor beta chains from one sample in a study of cytomegalovirus exposure and HLA in healthy donors. Generated by immunoSEQ multiplex PCR, the TCRdb table keeps only in-frame clones and is missing some. The table records under 150,000 clones, 60% to 85% of them present only once. Source material: PBMCs. The receptors shown here come from a female donor in good health and CMV-seropositive. Each CDR3 is given with its conserved first and last residue. A D gene is named only where the DNA matches it firmly. Clone size is given for some rows only: seen once, a few or many times, or a class if the clone is expanded.

d_call,clone_size,j_call,v_call,cdr3_nt,cdr3_aa
.,.,TRBJ2-2,TRBV9,TGTGCCAGCAGCCAGGCCGGGGAGCTGTTTTTT,CASSQAGELFF
TRBD1,.,TRBJ2-1,TRBV7-3,TGTGCCAGCAGCAAACAGGGGGCGGATGAGCAGTTCTTC,CASSKQGADEQFF
.,.,TRBJ1-4,TRBV30,TGTGCCTGGAGCGAACAAGAAAAACTGTTTTTT,CAWSEQEKLFF
TRBD1,.,TRBJ1-2,TRBV25-1,TGTGCCAGCAGCAAACAGGGGGGCGGCTACACCTTC,CASSKQGGGYTF
TRBD2,.,TRBJ2-1,TRBV2,TGTGCCAGCAGTGAAGCCGATAGCGGGAATGAGCAGTTCTTC,CASSEADSGNEQFF
TRBD1,.,TRBJ2-2,TRBV28,TGTGCCAGCAGTTTCGGTGTTGACAGGGGAATCACCGGGGAGCTGTTTTTT,CASSFGVDRGITGELFF
.,.,TRBJ2-7,TRBV30,TGTGCCTGGAGTGTTGGGCAGGGCCCCTACGAGCAGTACTTC,CAWSVGQGPYEQYF
.,many,TRBJ1-4,TRBV5-6,TGTGCCAGCAGCCTGGTCCGTTTGTACCAGGCTAATGAAAAACTGTTTTTT,CASSLVRLYQANEKLFF
TRBD2,few,TRBJ2-1,TRBV5-1,TGCGCCAGCAGCTTGGGGGGGACTAGCGGGGACAATGAGCAGTTCTTC,CASSLGGTSGDNEQFF
.,.,TRBJ1-5,TRBV19,TGTGCCAGTCGCCCGATGTGGGGGGGAATAGATCAGCCCCAGCATTTT,CASRPMWGGIDQPQHF
.,.,TRBJ2-6,TRBV30,TGTGCCTGGAGTAATGGGGGGTCTGGGGCCAACGTCCTGACTTTC,CAWSNGGSGANVLTF
.,.,TRBJ1-3,TRBV30,TGTGCCTGGAGTCGAGGGGGTGCATCTGGAAACACCATATATTTT,CAWSRGGASGNTIYF
.,.,TRBJ2-3,TRBV5-1,TGCGCCAGCAGAGTGGGGCAGGGAGGCGATACGCAGTATTTT,CASRVGQGGDTQYF
TRBD2,.,TRBJ2-7,TRBV7-9,TGTGCCAGCAGCTTAGGAGCTAGCGGGGTCTACGAGCAGTACTTC,CASSLGASGVYEQYF
TRBD1,.,TRBJ2-2,TRBV7-3,TGTGCCAGCAGCTTAAAACCAGGGGGCCCCGGGGAGCTGTTTTTT,CASSLKPGGPGELFF
.,.,TRBJ1-1,TRBV6-1,TGTGCCAGCAGTGTGGGGCTATCGACAGGACATAACACTGAAGCTTTCTTT,CASSVGLSTGHNTEAFF
.,.,TRBJ1-4,TRBV5-1,TGCGCCAGCAGCGTTGACAGAAATAATGAAAAACTGTTTTTT,CASSVDRNNEKLFF
TRBD2,few,TRBJ2-7,TRBV7-3,TGTGCCAGCAGCATAACTAGCGGCTACGAGCAGTACTTC,CASSITSGYEQYF
.,.,TRBJ2-7,TRBV11-2,TGTGCCAGCAGCTTAGAACCCCCAGGAACCTACGAGCAGTACTTC,CASSLEPPGTYEQYF
.,.,TRBJ1-6,TRBV5-1,TGCGCCAGCAGCTTGCGCAGCGAGAATTCACCCCTCCACTTT,CASSLRSENSPLHF
TRBD2,.,TRBJ2-5,TRBV10-2,TGCGCCAGCAGAGTGACTAGCTCGGAGACCCAGTACTTC,CASRVTSSETQYF
.,.,TRBJ1-1,TRBV19,TGTGCCAGTAGTATATCCTCCCTAGTTTCTGAAGCTTTCTTT,CASSISSLVSEAFF
.,few,TRBJ2-7,TRBV7-9,TGTGCCAGCAGCTTAGGAGCCTTTGGCGAGCAGTACTTC,CASSLGAFGEQYF
TRBD2,.,TRBJ2-3,TRBV28,TGTGCCAGCAGTTCCATAGCGGGGACCGGCACAGATACGCAGTATTTT,CASSSIAGTGTDTQYF
.,few,TRBJ1-1,TRBV7-9,TGTTCCAGCAGCTTAGAGAAGCAGGGGAGGGCGGAAGCTTTCTTT,CSSSLEKQGRAEAFF
TRBD1,few,TRBJ1-5,TRBV4-2,TGTGCCAGCAGCCAAGATGGGGGACAGGGGGCGATAAATCAGCCCCAGCATTTT,CASSQDGGQGAINQPQHF
.,.,TRBJ2-1,TRBV5-1,TGCGCCAGCAGCTTGGCAGGGCAGGGTTTTTTCAATGAGCAGTTCTTC,CASSLAGQGFFNEQFF
.,.,TRBJ2-2,TRBV14,TGTGCCAGCAGCCCCGTCCCGGTGATCACCGGGGAGCTGTTTTTT,CASSPVPVITGELFF
TRBD2,.,TRBJ2-7,TRBV15,TGTGCCACCAGCAGGGCCGGGACTAGCTCTTTCTACGAGCAGTACTTC,CATSRAGTSSFYEQYF
TRBD1,.,TRBJ2-5,TRBV10-3,TGTGCCACCACGGGACAGGGCGAGACCCAGTACTTC,CATTGQGETQYF
.,.,TRBJ2-1,TRBV19,TGTGCCAGTGCCGGACAGTTGCTGAATGAGCAGTTCTTC,CASAGQLLNEQFF
.,.,TRBJ1-1,TRBV6-1,TGTGCCAGCAGTGTCCAGCAGGGAAACACTGAAGCTTTCTTT,CASSVQQGNTEAFF
.,.,TRBJ1-6,TRBV27,TGTGCCAGCAGTTTAGGGCGGGGGTCACCCCTCCACTTT,CASSLGRGSPLHF
TRBD1,.,TRBJ2-7,TRBV11-2,TGTGCCAGCAGCCCTCCGAACAGGGGCCCCTACGAGCAGTACTTC,CASSPPNRGPYEQYF
TRBD1,.,TRBJ1-1,TRBV6-5,TGTGCCAGCAAATATAAACCCTACAGGGGCCCTGAAGCTTTCTTT,CASKYKPYRGPEAFF
.,.,TRBJ2-4,TRBV5-6,TGTGCCAGCAGCTTGTCCTTGGAGGACATTCAGTACTTC,CASSLSLEDIQYF
TRBD1,.,TRBJ2-1,TRBV27,TGTGCCAGCACAGGGGGTCTTAGCTCCTACAATGAGCAGTTCTTC,CASTGGLSSYNEQFF
.,.,TRBJ1-3,TRBV6-5,TGTGCCAGCAAAGCGGGGTTGTCTGGAAACACCATATATTTT,CASKAGLSGNTIYF
.,.,TRBJ1-1,TRBV6-6,TGTGCCAGCACCGAACAGGGTGGCGGTATGAACACTGAAGCTTTCTTT,CASTEQGGGMNTEAFF
.,.,TRBJ2-5,TRBV29-1,TGCAGCGCAAAGAAACCGGGACAACAAGAGACCCAGTACTTC,CSAKKPGQQETQYF
.,.,TRBJ1-1,TRBV28,TGTGCCAGCAGTTCCGGAACAGGAGACTCGAACACTGAAGCTTTCTTT,CASSSGTGDSNTEAFF
TRBD1,.,TRBJ1-4,TRBV5-6,TGTGCCAGCAGCTTGGCCGGGACAGGAGATGAAAAACTGTTTTTT,CASSLAGTGDEKLFF
TRBD2,.,TRBJ2-1,TRBV4-1,TGCGCCAGCAGCCAGGATCTAGCGGGGGGGCTGGGTTCCTACAATGAGCAGTTCTTC,CASSQDLAGGLGSYNEQFF
TRBD2,.,TRBJ2-1,TRBV25-1,TGTGCCAGCAGTGCAAGAACTAGCGGGGACTACAATGAGCAGTTCTTC,CASSARTSGDYNEQFF
TRBD1,.,TRBJ2-1,TRBV5-1,TGCGCCAGCAGCGCCACAGGGGATGGGGCCTACAATGAGCAGTTCTTC,CASSATGDGAYNEQFF
.,.,TRBJ2-7,TRBV21-1,TGTGCCAGCAGCGAACAGAGATACGAGCAGTACTTC,CASSEQRYEQYF
.,.,TRBJ1-5,TRBV6-1,TGTGCCAGCAGTGTACCGGGACCCCAGCATTTT,CASSVPGPQHF
.,few,TRBJ1-5,TRBV28,TGTGCCAGCAGTTTAAACAGGGAAGATCAGCCCCAGCATTTT,CASSLNREDQPQHF
.,.,TRBJ2-4,TRBV7-2,TGTGCCAGCAGCTTAGGAGACATTCAGTACTTC,CASSLGDIQYF